The TCR beta chain described here comes from a study of T cell responses to AZD1222 COVID-19 vaccine. The assay was immunoSEQ multiplex PCR, and TCRdb's table has in-frame clones only and misses some. The sample yields 170,000 or so clones, 80% to 90% seen once. Study outcomes and limitations: Most donors were white British and more were female, and clonal diversity was possibly underestimated.

Germline V gene data show CDR1 as MNHEY and CDR2 as SVGAGI. Trimming cost V 2 bases and J 6 bases; bases outside gene matches: 0. The CDR3 contains 12 residues. Concerning this clone itself: Its specificity is unknown.

The sequencing used peripheral blood, collected 28 days after the second AZD1222 dose. This TCR derives from an adult who received the AZD1222 COVID-19 vaccine. V is TRBV6-5 and J is TRBJ1-1, with 7 bases aligning to TRBD1. The chain's CDR3 is CASSYDRAEAFF. CDR3 in DNA: TGTGCCAGCAGTTACGACAGGGCTGAAGCTTTCTTT.